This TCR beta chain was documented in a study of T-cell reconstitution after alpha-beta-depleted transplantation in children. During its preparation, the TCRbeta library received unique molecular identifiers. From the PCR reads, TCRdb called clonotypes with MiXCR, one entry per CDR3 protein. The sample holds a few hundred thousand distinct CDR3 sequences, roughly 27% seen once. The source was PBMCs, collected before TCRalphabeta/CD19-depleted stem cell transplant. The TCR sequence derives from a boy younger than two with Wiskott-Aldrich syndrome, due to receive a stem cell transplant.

The CDR3 DNA reads as TGTGCCAGCAGTTCACCCCGACACAACTCCTACAATGAGCAGTTCTTC. It yields the protein CASSSPRHNSYNEQFF. This chain uses TRBV27 with TRBJ2-1; the D is unclear. Between the trimmed V and J ends, which lost 4 bases and 0 bases, there was a span of 13 bases. CDR1 and CDR2 from the germline V gene are MNHEY and SMNVEV (reference sequence). This CDR3 is built from 16 residues.